What follows are 7 T cell receptor beta chains derived from one specimen sequenced in a study of glioma-infiltrating T cells. TCR alpha and beta CDR3 regions were amplified from RNA using iRepertoire nested multiplex PCR. TCRdb fed the multiplex PCR reads into MiXCR, producing one record per CDR3 protein. This table has about 380,000 distinct CDR3 sequences, 41% appearing once. Input material: glioma tissue, nonneoplastic brain tissue, or PBMCs (not recorded which). The receptors shown here come from a human donor with low-grade glioma or glioblastoma, undergoing nonglioma brain surgery, or in good health (not recorded which).

This clonotype has just a few counts. The chain uses TRBV4-3 and TRBJ2-3; 11 nucleotides agree with TRBD2. Unmatched junction bases numbered 3, after V lost 4 bases and J lost 3 bases. This CDR3 is 15 amino acids long. Looked up from germline, CDR1 is LGHNA and CDR2 is YSLEER. In DNA, the CDR3 is TGCGCCAGCAGCCGAAGACTAGCGGGGACAGATACGCAGTATTTT. As protein: CASSRRLAGTDTQYF.

V gene TRBV5-1 combines with J gene TRBJ1-2; D is possibly TRBD1 (5 bases). The CDR3 totals 14 residues. The germline V and J ends were trimmed by 4 bases and 4 bases, with 14 bases remaining between them. CDR1 SGHRS and CDR2 YFSETQ come from the germline V gene. CDR3 sequence (DNA): TGCGCCAGCAGCCGGGACGTAACTAGCTATGGCTACACCTTC. This sequence encodes CASSRDVTSYGYTF.

This clonotype appeared many times. The genes are TRBV4-1 and TRBJ2-3; no definite D call. Trimming pared 2 bases from V and 0 bases from J, leaving 9 bases between. Germline values: CDR1 MGHRA, CDR2 YSYEKL. The CDR3 spans 15 residues. The CDR3, as DNA: TGCGCCAGCAGCCAAAGGATGCGGAGCACAGATACGCAGTATTTT. Translated: CASSQRMRSTDTQYF.

This clonotype was observed at least ten times. The V call is TRBV7-3, the J call TRBJ2-2, with D maybe TRBD1 (5 bases). V gave up 3 bases and J gave up 4 bases, with 9 bases separating them. This CDR3 spans 14 amino acids. Germline-derived CDR1 and CDR2 are SGHTA and FQGTGA. The CDR3 spells CASSFDRFTGELFF. CDR3 nucleotide sequence: TGTGCCAGCAGCTTCGACAGATTCACCGGGGAGCTGTTTTTT.

V gene TRBV6-1 combines with J gene TRBJ1-5, with no clear D. CDR1 MNHNS and CDR2 SASEGT come from the germline V gene. The CDR3 sequence is 13 residues long. Trimming removed 8 bases from V and 1 base from J, with 9 bases in between. The CDR3 sequence: CASRPGSNQPQHF. The CDR3 coding sequence is TGTGCCAGCCGCCCCGGGAGCAATCAGCCCCAGCATTTT.

The chain employs TRBV4-1 and TRBJ2-1; TRBD1 is a possible D gene (6 bases). Germline loops: CDR1 MGHRA, CDR2 YSYEKL. The V end lost 3 bases, the J end lost 1 base, and 13 bases lay between the germline ends. This CDR3 comprises 16 residues. The CDR3 region is CASSQQTGWSYNEQFF. In nucleotides, the CDR3 is TGCGCCAGCAGCCAGCAGACAGGCTGGTCCTACAATGAGCAGTTCTTC.

The chain uses TRBV28 and TRBJ2-7; possibly TRBD1 for D (6 bases). The CDR3 sequence is 15 residues long. V lost 5 bases and J lost 1, with 15 bases in between. Looked up from germline, CDR1 is MDHEN and CDR2 is SYDVKM. The CDR3 DNA is TGTGCCAGCAGTACCCCCCAACAGGGATCCTACGAGCAGTACTTC. Residues: CASSTPQQGSYEQYF.